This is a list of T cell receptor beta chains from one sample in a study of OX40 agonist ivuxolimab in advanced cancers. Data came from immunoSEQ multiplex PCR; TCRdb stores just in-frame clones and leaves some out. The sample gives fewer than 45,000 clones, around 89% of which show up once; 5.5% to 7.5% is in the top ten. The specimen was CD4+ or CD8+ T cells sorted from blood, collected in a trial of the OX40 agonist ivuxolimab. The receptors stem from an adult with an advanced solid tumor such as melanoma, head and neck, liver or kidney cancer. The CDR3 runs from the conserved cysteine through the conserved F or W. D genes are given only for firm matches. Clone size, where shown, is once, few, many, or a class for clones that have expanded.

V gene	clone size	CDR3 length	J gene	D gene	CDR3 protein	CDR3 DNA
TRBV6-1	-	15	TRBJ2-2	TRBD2	CASNLRLAVNGELFF	TGTGCCAGCAATCTCAGACTAGCAGTAAACGGGGAGCTGTTTTTT
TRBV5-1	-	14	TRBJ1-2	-	CASSLSEVSHGYTF	TGCGCCAGCAGCTTGTCGGAAGTGAGTCATGGCTACACCTTC
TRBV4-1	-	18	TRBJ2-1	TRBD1	CASSQDLTGGIMGNEQFF	TGCGCCAGCAGCCAAGATCTGACAGGGGGAATAATGGGCAATGAGCAGTTCTTC
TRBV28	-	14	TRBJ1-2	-	CASSFRDPRSRYTF	TGTGCCAGCAGTTTCAGGGACCCACGCTCTCGCTACACCTTC
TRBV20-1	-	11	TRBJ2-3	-	CSAGEADTQYF	TGCAGTGCTGGAGAGGCGGATACGCAGTATTTT
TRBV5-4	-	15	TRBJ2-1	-	CASSGGQGIGNEQFF	TGTGCCAGCAGCGGAGGGCAGGGGATCGGCAATGAGCAGTTCTTC
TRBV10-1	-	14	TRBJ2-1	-	CASSRADTYNEQFF	TGCGCCAGCAGTAGGGCGGACACCTACAATGAGCAGTTCTTC
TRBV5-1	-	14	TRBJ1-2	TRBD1	CASSLGTGLYGYTF	TGCGCCAGCAGCCTCGGGACAGGGCTCTATGGCTACACCTTC
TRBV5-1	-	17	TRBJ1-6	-	CASSWGSDSSYNSPLHF	TGCGCCAGCAGCTGGGGCTCGGATAGCTCCTATAATTCACCCCTCCACTTT
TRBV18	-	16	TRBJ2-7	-	CASSPLGTTDYYEQYF	TGTGCCAGCTCACCATTGGGGACCACCGATTACTACGAGCAGTACTTC
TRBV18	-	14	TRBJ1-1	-	CASSPSGRPTEAFF	TGTGCCAGCTCACCATCAGGGAGGCCCACTGAAGCTTTCTTT
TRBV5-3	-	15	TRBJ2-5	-	CARSDSTEVQETQYF	TGTGCCAGAAGCGATTCGACAGAAGTTCAAGAGACCCAGTACTTC
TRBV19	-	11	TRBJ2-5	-	CASSVRETQYF	TGTGCCAGTAGTGTGCGGGAGACCCAGTACTTC
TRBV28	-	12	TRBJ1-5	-	CASTPGRPPQHF	TGTGCCAGCACCCCCGGTCGGCCACCCCAGCATTTT
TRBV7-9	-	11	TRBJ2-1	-	CASSYEYEQFF	TGTGCCAGCAGTTATGAATACGAGCAGTTCTTC
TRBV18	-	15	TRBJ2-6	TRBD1	CASSSTGAGANVLTF	TGTGCCAGCTCATCAACAGGGGCTGGGGCCAACGTCCTGACTTTC
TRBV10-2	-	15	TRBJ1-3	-	CASSSSDSSGNTIYF	TGCGCCAGCAGTTCCTCGGACAGCTCTGGAAACACCATATATTTT
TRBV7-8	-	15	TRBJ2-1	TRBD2	CASSLGGRALNEQFF	TGTGCCAGCAGCTTAGGCGGGAGGGCCCTCAATGAGCAGTTCTTC
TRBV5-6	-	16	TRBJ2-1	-	CASSLDRPPSGYEQFF	TGTGCCAGCAGCTTAGACAGACCTCCCAGTGGTTATGAGCAGTTCTTC
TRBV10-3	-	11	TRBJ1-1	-	CASQESREAFF	TGTGCCTCCCAAGAGAGTCGTGAAGCTTTCTTT
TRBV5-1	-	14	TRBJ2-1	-	CASSLRQARDEQFF	TGCGCCAGCAGCTTAAGACAGGCGAGGGATGAGCAGTTCTTC
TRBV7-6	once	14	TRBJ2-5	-	CASSLADGGETQYF	TGTGCCAGCAGCTTAGCGGACGGGGGAGAGACCCAGTACTTC
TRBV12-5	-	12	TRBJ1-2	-	CASGLADYGYTF	TGTGCTAGTGGTTTGGCTGACTATGGCTACACCTTC
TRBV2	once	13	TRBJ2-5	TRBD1	CASSVDRGETQYF	TGTGCCAGCAGTGTGGACAGGGGAGAGACCCAGTACTTC
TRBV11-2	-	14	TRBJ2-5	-	CASSLGGTPETQYF	TGTGCCAGCAGCTTAGGTGGGACCCCAGAGACCCAGTACTTC
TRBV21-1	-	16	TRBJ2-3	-	CASSKSPEKRTDTQYF	TGTGCCAGCAGCAAATCGCCAGAGAAGCGCACAGATACGCAGTATTTT
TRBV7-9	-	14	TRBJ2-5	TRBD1	CASSFGQGAETQYF	TGTGCCAGCAGCTTCGGACAGGGGGCGGAGACCCAGTACTTC
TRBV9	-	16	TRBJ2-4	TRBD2	CASSVGLERGQNIQYF	TGTGCCAGCAGCGTAGGCCTGGAGCGGGGACAAAACATTCAGTACTTC
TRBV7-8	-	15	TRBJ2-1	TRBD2	CASRSTSGRVNEQFF	TGTGCCAGCAGGTCGACTAGCGGGAGAGTAAATGAGCAGTTCTTC
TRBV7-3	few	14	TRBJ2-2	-	CASSLTPNTGELFF	TGTGCCAGCAGCTTAACCCCGAACACCGGGGAGCTGTTTTTT
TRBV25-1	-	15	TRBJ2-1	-	CASSEWRSTYNEQFF	TGTGCCAGCAGTGAATGGAGGTCCACCTACAATGAGCAGTTCTTC
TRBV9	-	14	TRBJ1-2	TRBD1	CASSAGQGSYGYTF	TGTGCCAGCAGCGCCGGACAGGGCAGCTATGGCTACACCTTC
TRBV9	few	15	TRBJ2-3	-	CASSVAGNELDTQYF	TGTGCCAGCAGCGTAGCCGGGAACGAGTTAGATACGCAGTATTTT
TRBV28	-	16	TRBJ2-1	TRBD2	CASSATSGSGKNEQFF	TGTGCCAGCAGTGCCACTAGCGGGAGCGGTAAGAATGAGCAGTTCTTC
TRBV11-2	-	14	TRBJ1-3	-	CASNRATSGNTIYF	TGTGCCAGCAACAGGGCCACCTCTGGAAACACCATATATTTT
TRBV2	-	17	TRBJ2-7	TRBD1	CASSRKVVGQGGYEQYF	TGTGCCAGCAGCCGCAAGGTAGTAGGACAGGGAGGCTACGAGCAGTACTTC
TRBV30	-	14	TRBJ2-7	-	CAWSIKKGDQRQYF	TGTGCCTGGAGTATAAAAAAAGGGGACCAGCGGCAGTACTTC
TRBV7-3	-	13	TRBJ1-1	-	CASSFARNTEAFF	TGTGCCAGCAGCTTCGCCAGGAACACTGAAGCTTTCTTT
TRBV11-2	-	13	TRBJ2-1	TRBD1	CASSGTGYNEQFF	TGTGCCAGCAGCGGGACAGGTTACAATGAGCAGTTCTTC
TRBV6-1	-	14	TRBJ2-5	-	CASSWAGNQETQYF	TGTGCCAGCAGCTGGGCGGGAAACCAAGAGACCCAGTACTTC
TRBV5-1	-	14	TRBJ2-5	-	CASSLGIAAETQYF	TGCGCCAGCAGCTTGGGGATAGCAGCAGAGACCCAGTACTTC
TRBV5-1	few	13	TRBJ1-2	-	CASRSGGGDGYTF	TGCGCCAGCAGATCAGGTGGCGGGGATGGCTACACCTTC
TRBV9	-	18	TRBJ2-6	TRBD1	CASSSWGQTNSGANVLTF	TGTGCCAGCAGCTCGTGGGGACAGACAAATTCTGGGGCCAACGTCCTGACTTTC
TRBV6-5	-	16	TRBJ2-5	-	CASSYSRPPLGETQYF	TGTGCCAGCAGTTACTCGAGGCCCCCCCTGGGAGAGACCCAGTACTTC
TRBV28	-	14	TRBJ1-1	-	CASTYSLLNTEAFF	TGTGCCAGCACGTACAGCCTTCTGAACACTGAAGCTTTCTTT
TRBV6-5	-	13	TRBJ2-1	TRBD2	CARGGEAIHEQFF	TGTGCCAGGGGGGGGGAGGCCATCCATGAGCAGTTCTTC